This entry describes one T cell receptor (beta chain). The antigen remains unidentified. The treatment was: 15 to 20 received Ad26.COV2.S at low or high dose, single or two shots; about 5 received placebo; per-sample allocation not given. The samples date from day 63 after the first vaccine or placebo injection. The CDR3 extends over 15 amino acids. CDR1 is ENHRY, CDR2 SYGVKD, per germline. With V trimmed by 7 bases and J by 0 bases, 7 bases remained unmatched. This sample was included in a study of Ad26.COV2.S vaccination and SARS-CoV-2 variants. General study results and limits: Substantial response breadth was reportedly seen for spike-specific CD8+ and CD4+ T cells after vaccination. Assessments of TCR breadth and depth may have underestimated the total T cell responses. Spike-specific TCR breadth ran higher among vaccine recipients than placebo recipients.

Produced via immunoSEQ multiplex PCR; TCRdb's table is partial and in-frame only. The table shows hundreds of thousands of clones, with around 90% occurring only once. The V gene is TRBV10-3, the J gene TRBJ1-2; 8 bases map to TRBD1. The TCR comes from a person between 18 and 60 years old who received the Ad26.COV2.S COVID-19 vaccine or a placebo. This specimen consisted of peripheral blood, obtained in a trial of Ad26.COV2.S vaccine versus placebo. The DNA for the CDR3 is TGTGCCATCACCGGGACAGGAGACTCTAACTATGGCTACACCTTC. Its protein is CAITGTGDSNYGYTF.